This T cell receptor beta chain appears in the sequencing data of a study of blood T cell repertoires in COVID-19. Trimming removed 4 bases from V and 4 bases from J; junction bases left unmatched: 7. The CDR3 extends over 15 amino acids. The germline CDR1 and CDR2 sequences are LGHDT and YNNKEL (reference sequence). Repertoires were generated with immunoSEQ multiplex PCR, while TCRdb's copy carries only in-frame clones and drops some. In the table there are 350,000 to 400,000 clones, approximately 87% of which are singletons. Recruits, aged about 18 to 100 years, lived in around 24 US areas. Categorization into cohorts depended on clinical history that participants reported.

The source material was PBMCs or T cells enriched from blood (not recorded which). This TCR came from a woman younger than 45 with acute COVID-19. V and J are TRBV3-1 (or the pseudogene TRBV3-2) and TRBJ2-1, with 7 bases lining up with TRBD2. CDR3 coding DNA: TGTGCCAGCAGCCTTAGCGGGTCCCCATACAATGAGCAGTTCTTC. Its translation is CASSLSGSPYNEQFF.